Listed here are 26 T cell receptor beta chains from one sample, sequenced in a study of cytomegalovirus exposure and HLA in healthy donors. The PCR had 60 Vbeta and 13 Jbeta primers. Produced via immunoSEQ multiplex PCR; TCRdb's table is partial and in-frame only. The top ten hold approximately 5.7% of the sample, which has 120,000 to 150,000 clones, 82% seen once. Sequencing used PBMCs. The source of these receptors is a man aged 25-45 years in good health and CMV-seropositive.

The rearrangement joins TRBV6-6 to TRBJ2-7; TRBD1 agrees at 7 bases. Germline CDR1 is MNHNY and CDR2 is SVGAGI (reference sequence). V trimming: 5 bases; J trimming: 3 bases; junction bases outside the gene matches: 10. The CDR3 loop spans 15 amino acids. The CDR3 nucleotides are TGTGCCAGCAGTATCCCTGGACAGGTGTACTACGAGCAGTACTTC. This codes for CASSIPGQVYYEQYF.

CDR3 sequence (DNA): TGTGCCAGCAGCTCTATTGGGGCTGGGAATCAGCCCCAGCATTTT. Its translation is CASSSIGAGNQPQHF. The V gene is TRBV2, the J gene TRBJ1-5, with a weak D call TRBD1 (5 bases). Per the germline V gene, CDR1 is SNHLY and CDR2 is FYNNEI. V lost 6 bases to trimming and J lost 4 bases, with 16 bases between them. This CDR3 is built from 15 residues.

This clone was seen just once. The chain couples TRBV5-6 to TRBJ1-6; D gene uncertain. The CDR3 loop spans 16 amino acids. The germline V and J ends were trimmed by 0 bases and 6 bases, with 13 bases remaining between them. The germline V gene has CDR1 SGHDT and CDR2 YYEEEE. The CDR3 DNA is TGTGCCAGCAGCTTGGGAGGGTTTGCGTTTAATTCACCCCTCCACTTT. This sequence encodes CASSLGGFAFNSPLHF.

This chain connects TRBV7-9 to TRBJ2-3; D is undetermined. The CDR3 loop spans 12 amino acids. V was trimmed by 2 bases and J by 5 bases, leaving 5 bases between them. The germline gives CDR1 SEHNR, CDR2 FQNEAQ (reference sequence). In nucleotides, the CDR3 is TGTGCCAGCAGCTTATTCGGAGATACGCAGTATTTT. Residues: CASSLFGDTQYF.

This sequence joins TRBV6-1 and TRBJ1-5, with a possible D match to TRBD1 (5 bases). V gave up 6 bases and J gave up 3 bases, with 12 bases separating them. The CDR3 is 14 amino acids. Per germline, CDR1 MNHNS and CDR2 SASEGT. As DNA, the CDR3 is TGTGCCAGCAGATGGGACTCTTACAATCAGCCCCAGCATTTT. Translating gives CASRWDSYNQPQHF.

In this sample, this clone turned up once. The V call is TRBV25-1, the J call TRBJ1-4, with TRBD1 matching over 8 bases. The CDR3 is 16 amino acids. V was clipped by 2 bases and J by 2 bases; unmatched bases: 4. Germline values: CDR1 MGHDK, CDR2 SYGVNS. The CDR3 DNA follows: TGTGCCAGCAGTGAAGTCAGGGGGCCGACTAATGAAAAACTGTTTTTT. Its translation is CASSEVRGPTNEKLFF.

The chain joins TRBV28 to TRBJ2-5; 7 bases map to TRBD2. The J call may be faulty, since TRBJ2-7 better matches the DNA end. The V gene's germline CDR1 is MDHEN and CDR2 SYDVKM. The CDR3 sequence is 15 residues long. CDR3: CASSPQDTGRYEQYF. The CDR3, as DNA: TGTGCCAGCAGTCCCCAAGACACCGGGAGGTACGAGCAGTACTTC.

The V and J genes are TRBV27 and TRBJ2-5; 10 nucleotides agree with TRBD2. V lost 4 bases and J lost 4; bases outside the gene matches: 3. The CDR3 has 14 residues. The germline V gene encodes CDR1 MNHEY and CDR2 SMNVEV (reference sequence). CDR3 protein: CASSSSGRTETQYF. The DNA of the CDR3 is TGTGCCAGCAGTTCTAGCGGGAGAACAGAGACCCAGTACTTC.

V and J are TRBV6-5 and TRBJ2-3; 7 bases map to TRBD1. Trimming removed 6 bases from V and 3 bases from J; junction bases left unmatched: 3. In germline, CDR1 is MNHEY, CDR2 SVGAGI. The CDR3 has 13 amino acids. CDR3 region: CASRTGLTDTQYF. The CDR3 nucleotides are TGTGCCAGCAGGACAGGGTTGACAGATACGCAGTATTTT.

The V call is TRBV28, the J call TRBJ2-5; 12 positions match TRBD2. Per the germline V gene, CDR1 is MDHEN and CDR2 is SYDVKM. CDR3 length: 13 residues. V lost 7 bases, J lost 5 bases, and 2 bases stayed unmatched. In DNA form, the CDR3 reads TGTGCCAGCAAAGGGACTAGCGGGGAGACCCAGTACTTC. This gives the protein CASKGTSGETQYF.

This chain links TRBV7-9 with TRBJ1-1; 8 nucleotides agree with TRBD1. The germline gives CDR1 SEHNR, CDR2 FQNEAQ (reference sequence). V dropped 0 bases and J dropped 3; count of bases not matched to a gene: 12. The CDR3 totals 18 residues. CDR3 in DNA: TGTGCCAGCAGCTTAGCGGGGAGTCCAGGGGGCAGAGACACTGAAGCTTTCTTT. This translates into CASSLAGSPGGRDTEAFF.

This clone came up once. CDR3 nucleotide sequence: TGTGCCACCTATTCAAGCCCGCGCGGCTACACCTTC. Residues: CATYSSPRGYTF. The genes are TRBV28 and TRBJ1-2; no firm D call. The CDR3 runs to 12 residues. V lost 10 bases to trimming and J lost 8 bases, with 17 bases between them. The V gene's germline CDR1 is MDHEN and CDR2 SYDVKM.

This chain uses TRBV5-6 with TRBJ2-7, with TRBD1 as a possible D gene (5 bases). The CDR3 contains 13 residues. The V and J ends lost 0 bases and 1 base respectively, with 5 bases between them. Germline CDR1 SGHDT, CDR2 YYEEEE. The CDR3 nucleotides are TGTGCCAGCAGCTTGGGACAGTCCTACGAGCAGTACTTC. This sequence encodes CASSLGQSYEQYF.

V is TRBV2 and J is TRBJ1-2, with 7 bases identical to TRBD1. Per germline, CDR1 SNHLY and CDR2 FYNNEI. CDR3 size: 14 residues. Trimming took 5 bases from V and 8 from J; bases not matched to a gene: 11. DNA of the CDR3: TGTGCCAGCAGTTACTCCGGGACAGAGCGAGGCTACACCTTC. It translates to CASSYSGTERGYTF.

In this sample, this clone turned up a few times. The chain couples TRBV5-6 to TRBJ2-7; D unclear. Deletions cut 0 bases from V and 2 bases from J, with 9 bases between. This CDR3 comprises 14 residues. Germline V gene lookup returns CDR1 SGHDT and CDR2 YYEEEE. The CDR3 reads CASSLVQFPYEQYF. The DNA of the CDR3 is TGTGCCAGCAGCTTGGTACAGTTTCCCTACGAGCAGTACTTC.

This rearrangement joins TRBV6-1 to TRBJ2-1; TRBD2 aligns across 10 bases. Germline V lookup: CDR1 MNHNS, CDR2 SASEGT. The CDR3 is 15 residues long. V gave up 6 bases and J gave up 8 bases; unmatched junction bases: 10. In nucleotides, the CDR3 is TGTGCCAGCAGCCGCGAAAGCGGGGGGGCCCATGAGCAGTTCTTC. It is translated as CASSRESGGAHEQFF.

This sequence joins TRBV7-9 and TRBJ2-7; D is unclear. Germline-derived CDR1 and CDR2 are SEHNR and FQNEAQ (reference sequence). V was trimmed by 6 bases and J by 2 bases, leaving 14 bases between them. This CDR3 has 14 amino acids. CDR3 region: CASSAASFPYEQYF. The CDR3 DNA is TGTGCCAGCAGTGCGGCTAGTTTCCCCTACGAGCAGTACTTC.

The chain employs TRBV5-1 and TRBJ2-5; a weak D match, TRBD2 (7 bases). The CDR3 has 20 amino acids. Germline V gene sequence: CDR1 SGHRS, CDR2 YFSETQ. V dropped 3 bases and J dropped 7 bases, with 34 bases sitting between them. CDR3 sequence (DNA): TGCGCCAGCAGCTCCTCTGTAAGGTTGAGAAGCGGGGACATACGGTGGACCCAGTACTTC. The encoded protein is CASSSSVRLRSGDIRWTQYF.

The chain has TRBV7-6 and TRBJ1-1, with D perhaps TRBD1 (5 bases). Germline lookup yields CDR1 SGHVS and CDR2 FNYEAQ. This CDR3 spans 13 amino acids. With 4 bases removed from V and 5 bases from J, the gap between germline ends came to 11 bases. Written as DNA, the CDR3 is TGTGCCAGCAGCTCTGACAGACAGACTGAAGCTTTCTTT. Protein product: CASSSDRQTEAFF.

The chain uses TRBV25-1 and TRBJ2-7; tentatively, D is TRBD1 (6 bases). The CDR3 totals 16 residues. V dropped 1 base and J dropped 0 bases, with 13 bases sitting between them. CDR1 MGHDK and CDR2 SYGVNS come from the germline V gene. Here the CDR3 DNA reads TGTGCCAGCAGTGAATTTGGGGGCCTCAGCTCCTACGAGCAGTACTTC. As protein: CASSEFGGLSSYEQYF.

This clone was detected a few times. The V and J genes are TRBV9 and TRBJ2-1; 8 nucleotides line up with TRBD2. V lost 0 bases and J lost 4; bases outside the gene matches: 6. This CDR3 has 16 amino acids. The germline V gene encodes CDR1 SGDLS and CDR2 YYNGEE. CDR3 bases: TGTGCCAGCAGCGTAGATGATAGCGGGGCGTACAATGAGCAGTTCTTC. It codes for CASSVDDSGAYNEQFF.

The CDR3, as DNA: TGTGCCAGCAGGTTCGTTACAGGGACGCATCAGCCCCAGCATTTT. Translating it yields CASRFVTGTHQPQHF. The chain is built from TRBV7-2 and TRBJ1-5; maybe TRBD1 (6 bases). The CDR3 has 15 residues. Between the trimmed V and J ends, which lost 6 bases and 5 bases, there was a span of 17 bases. Per the germline V gene, CDR1 is SGHTA and CDR2 is FQGNSA.

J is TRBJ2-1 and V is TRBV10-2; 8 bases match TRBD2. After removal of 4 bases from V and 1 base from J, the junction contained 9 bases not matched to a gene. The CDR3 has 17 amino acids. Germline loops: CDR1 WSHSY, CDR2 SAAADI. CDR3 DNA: TGCGCCAGCAGTGGCAACCCTAGCGGGCTTTCCTACAATGAGCAGTTCTTC. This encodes CASSGNPSGLSYNEQFF.

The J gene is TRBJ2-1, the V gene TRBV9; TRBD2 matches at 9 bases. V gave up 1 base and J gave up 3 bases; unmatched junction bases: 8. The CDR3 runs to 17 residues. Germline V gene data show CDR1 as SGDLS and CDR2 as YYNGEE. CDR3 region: CASSVPSSGGDYNEQFF. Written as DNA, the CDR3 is TGTGCCAGCAGCGTACCGAGTAGCGGGGGTGACTACAATGAGCAGTTCTTC.

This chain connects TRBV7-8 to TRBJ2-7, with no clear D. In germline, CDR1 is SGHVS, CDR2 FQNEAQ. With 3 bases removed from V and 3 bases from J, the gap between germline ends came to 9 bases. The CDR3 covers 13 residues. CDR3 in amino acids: CASSFSGFYEQYF. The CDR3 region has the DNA TGTGCCAGCAGCTTTTCAGGCTTCTACGAGCAGTACTTC.

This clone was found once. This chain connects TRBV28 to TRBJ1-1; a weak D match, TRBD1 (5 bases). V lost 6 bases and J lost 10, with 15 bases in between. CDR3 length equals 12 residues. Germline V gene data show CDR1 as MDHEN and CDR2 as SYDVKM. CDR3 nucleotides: TGTGCCAGCAGCCATACAGGAAAGGGAGCTTTCTTT. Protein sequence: CASSHTGKGAFF.